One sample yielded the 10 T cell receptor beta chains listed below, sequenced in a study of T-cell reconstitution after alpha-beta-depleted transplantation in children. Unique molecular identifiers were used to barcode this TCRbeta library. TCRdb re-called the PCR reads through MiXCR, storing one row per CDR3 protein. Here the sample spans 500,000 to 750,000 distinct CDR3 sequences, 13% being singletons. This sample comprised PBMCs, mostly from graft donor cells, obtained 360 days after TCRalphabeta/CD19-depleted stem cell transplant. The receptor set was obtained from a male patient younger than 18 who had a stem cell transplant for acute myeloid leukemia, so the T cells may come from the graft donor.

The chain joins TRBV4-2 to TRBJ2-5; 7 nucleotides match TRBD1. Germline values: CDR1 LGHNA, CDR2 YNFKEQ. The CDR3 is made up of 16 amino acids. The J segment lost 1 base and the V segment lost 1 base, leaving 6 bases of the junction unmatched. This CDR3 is CASSQVLGDSQETQYF. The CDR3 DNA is TGTGCCAGCAGCCAAGTCCTTGGGGACAGCCAAGAGACCCAGTACTTC.

CDR3 in amino acids: CASSGSLAGRNEQFF. The CDR3 region has the DNA TGTGCCAGCAGTGGAAGTCTAGCGGGACGGAATGAGCAGTTCTTC. The chain has TRBV2 and TRBJ2-1; 9 bases match TRBD2. Germline V gene sequence: CDR1 SNHLY, CDR2 FYNNEI. The CDR3 is 15 amino acids. The J segment lost 7 bases and the V segment lost 4 bases, leaving 8 bases of the junction unmatched. Variable domain in full (rest from reference TRBV2 and TRBJ2-1): EPEVTQTPSHQVTQMGQEVILRCVPISNHLYFYWYRQILGQKVEFLVSFYNNEISEKSEIFDDQFSVERPDGSNFTLKIRSTKLEDSAMYFCASSGSLAGRNEQFFGPGTRLTVL.

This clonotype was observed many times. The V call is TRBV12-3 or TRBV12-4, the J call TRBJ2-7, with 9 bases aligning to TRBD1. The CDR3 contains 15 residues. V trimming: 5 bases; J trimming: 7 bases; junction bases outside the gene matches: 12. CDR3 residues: CASSGLWDRDGEQYF. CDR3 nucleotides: TGTGCCAGCAGTGGACTATGGGACAGGGATGGGGAGCAGTACTTC.

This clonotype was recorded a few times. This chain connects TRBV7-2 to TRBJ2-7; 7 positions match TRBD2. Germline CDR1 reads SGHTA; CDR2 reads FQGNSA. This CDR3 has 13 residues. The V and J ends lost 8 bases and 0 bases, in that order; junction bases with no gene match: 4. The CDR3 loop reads CASHRDYSYEQYF. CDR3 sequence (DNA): TGTGCCAGCCATCGGGACTACTCCTACGAGCAGTACTTC.

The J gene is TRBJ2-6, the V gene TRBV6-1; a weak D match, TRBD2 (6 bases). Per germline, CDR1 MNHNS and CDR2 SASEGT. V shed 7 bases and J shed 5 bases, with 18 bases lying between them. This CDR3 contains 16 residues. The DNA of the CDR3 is TGTGCCAGCATGGGGACTTCGATTTGGTGGGCCAACGTCCTGACTTTC. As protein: CASMGTSIWWANVLTF.

The CDR3 nucleotides read TGCAGTGCTCTAGATGGGGTGAAGACAGGGGCGAACACCGGGGAGCTGTTTTTT. Protein: CSALDGVKTGANTGELFF. J is TRBJ2-2 and V is TRBV20-1, with TRBD1 matching over 8 bases. Germline V gene lookup returns CDR1 DFQATT and CDR2 SNEGSKA (reference sequence). CDR3 length: 18 amino acids. Losses at the gene ends were 5 bases for V and 0 bases for J; bases not matched to a gene: 14.

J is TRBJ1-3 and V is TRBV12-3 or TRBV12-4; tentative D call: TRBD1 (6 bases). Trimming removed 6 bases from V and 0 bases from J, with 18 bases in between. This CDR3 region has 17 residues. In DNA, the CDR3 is TGTGCCAGCAGAATCCACGGGGGGCTTTCCTCTGGAAACACCATATATTTT. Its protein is CASRIHGGLSSGNTIYF.

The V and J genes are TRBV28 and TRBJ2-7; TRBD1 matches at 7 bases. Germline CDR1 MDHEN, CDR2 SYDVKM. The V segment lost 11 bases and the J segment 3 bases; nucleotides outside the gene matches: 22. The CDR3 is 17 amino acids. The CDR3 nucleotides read TGTGCCGCGTTTTCTTGGACAGGAGTCTACTCTGACTACGAGCAGTACTTC. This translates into CAAFSWTGVYSDYEQYF.

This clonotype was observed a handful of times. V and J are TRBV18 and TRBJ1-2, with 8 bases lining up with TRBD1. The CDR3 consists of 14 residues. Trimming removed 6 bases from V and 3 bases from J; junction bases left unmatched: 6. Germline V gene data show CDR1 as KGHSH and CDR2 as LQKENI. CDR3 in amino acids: CASSSQGADYGYTF. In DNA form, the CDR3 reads TGTGCCAGCTCGTCCCAGGGGGCGGACTATGGCTACACCTTC.

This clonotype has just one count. The CDR3 DNA follows: TGCAGCGTTTCCGGGAACTTGAACACTGAAGCTTTCTTT. The encoded protein is CSVSGNLNTEAFF. J is TRBJ1-1 and V is TRBV29-1; D is ambiguous. Trimming stripped 5 bases from V and 0 bases from J, with 10 bases between. CDR1 and CDR2 from the germline V gene are SQVTM and ANQGSEA. The CDR3 runs 13 residues. The full variable domain, completed using reference TRBV29-1 and TRBJ1-1, is SAVISQKPSRDICQRGTSLTIQCQVDSQVTMMFWYRQQPGQSLTLIATANQGSEATYESGFVIDKFPISRPNLTFSTLTVSNMSPEDSSIYLCSVSGNLNTEAFFGQGTRLTVV.